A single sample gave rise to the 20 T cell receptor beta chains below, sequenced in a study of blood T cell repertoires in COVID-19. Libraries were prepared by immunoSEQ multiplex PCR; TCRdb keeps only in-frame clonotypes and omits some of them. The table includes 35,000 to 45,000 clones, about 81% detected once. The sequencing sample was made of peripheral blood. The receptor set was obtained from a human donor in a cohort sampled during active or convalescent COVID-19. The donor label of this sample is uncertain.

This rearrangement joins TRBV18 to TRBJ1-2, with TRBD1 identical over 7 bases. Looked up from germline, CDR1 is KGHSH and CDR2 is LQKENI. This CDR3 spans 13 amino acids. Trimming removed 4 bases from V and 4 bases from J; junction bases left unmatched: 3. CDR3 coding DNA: TGTGCCAGCTCACAGACAGGGTCCTATGGCTACACCTTC. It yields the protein CASSQTGSYGYTF.

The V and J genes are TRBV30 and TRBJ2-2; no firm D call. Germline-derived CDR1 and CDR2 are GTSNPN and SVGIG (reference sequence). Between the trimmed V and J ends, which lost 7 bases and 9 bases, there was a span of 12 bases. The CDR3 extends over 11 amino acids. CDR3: CAYNEVRELFF. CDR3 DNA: TGTGCCTACAATGAGGTCCGGGAGCTGTTTTTT. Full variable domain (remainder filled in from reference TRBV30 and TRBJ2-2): SQTIHQWPATLVQPVGSPLSLECTVEGTSNPNLYWYRQAAGRGLQLLFYSVGIGQISSEVPQNLSASRPQDRQFILSSKKLLLSDSGFYLCAYNEVRELFFGEGSRLTVL.

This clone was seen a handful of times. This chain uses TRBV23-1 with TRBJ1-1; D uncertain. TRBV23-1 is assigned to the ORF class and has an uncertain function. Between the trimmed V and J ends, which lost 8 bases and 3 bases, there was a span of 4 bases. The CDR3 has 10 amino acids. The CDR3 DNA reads TGCGCCAGCGGGCACACTGAAGCTTTCTTT. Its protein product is CASGHTEAFF.

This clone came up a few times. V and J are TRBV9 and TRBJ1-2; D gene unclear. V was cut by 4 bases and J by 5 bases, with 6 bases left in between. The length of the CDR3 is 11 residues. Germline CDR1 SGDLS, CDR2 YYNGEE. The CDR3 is CASSSPYGYTF. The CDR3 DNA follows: TGTGCCAGCAGCTCCCCATATGGCTACACCTTC. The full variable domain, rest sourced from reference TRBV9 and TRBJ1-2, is DSGVTQTPKHLITATGQRVTLRCSPRSGDLSVYWYQQSLDQGLQFLIQYYNGEERAKGNILERFSAQQFPDLHSELNLSSLELGDSALYFCASSSPYGYTFGSGTRLTVV.

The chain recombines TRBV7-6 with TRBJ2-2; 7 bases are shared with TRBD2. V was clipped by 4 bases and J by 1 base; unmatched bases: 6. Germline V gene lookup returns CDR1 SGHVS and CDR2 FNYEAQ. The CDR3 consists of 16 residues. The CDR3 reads CASSSGGLRNTGELFF. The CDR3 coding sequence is TGTGCCAGCAGCTCGGGGGGACTAAGGAACACCGGGGAGCTGTTTTTT.

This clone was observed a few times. CDR3 DNA: TGCGCCAGCCACATTACAGGCTCTAACACTGAAGCTTTCTTT. Translation: CASHITGSNTEAFF. The J gene is TRBJ1-1, the V gene TRBV10-1; D may be TRBD1 (5 bases). Germline V gene data show CDR1 as WNHNN and CDR2 as SYGVQD (reference sequence). Trimming pared 8 bases from V and 2 bases from J, leaving 15 bases between. The CDR3 spans 14 residues.

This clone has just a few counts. Here the CDR3 DNA reads TGTGCCAGCAGTTGGGCAGCAGAGACCCAGTACTTC. Its protein product is CASSWAAETQYF. V and J are TRBV25-1 and TRBJ2-5; no clear D gene. Per germline, CDR1 MGHDK and CDR2 SYGVNS. The CDR3 sequence is 12 residues long. Trimming took off 5 bases at V and 4 bases at J, with 8 bases between the two ends.

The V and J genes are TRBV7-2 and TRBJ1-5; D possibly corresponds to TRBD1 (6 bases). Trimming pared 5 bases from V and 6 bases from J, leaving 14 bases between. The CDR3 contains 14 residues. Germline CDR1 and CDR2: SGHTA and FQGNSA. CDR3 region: CASSPTQGFQPQHF. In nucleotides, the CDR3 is TGTGCCAGCAGCCCAACCCAGGGGTTTCAGCCCCAGCATTTT.

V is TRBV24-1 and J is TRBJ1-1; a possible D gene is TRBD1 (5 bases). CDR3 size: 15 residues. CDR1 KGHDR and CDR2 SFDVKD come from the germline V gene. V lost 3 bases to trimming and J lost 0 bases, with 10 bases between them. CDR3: CATSDGSGMNTEAFF. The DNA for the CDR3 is TGTGCCACCAGTGATGGATCAGGGATGAACACTGAAGCTTTCTTT.

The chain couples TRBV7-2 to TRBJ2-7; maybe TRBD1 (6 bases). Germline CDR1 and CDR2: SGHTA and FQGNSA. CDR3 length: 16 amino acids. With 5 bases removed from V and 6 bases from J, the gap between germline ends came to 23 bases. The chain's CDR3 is CASSVGQSPFSGEQYF. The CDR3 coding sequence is TGTGCCAGCAGCGTAGGACAGTCTCCCTTTAGTGGCGAGCAGTACTTC.

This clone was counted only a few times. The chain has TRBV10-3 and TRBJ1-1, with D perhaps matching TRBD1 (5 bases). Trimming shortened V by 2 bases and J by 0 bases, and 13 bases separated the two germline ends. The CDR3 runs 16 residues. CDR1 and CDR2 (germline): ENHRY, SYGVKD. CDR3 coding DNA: TGTGCCATCAGTGAGGGAGGGGTTACCATGAACACTGAAGCTTTCTTT. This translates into CAISEGGVTMNTEAFF.

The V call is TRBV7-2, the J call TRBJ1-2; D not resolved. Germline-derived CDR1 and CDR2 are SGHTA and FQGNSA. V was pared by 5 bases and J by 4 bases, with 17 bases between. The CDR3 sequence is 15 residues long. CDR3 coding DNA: TGTGCCAGCAGCGTCCCGGGAGCCGGTGGCTATGGCTACACCTTC. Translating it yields CASSVPGAGGYGYTF. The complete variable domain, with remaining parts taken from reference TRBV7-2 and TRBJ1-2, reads GAGVSQSPSNKVTEKGKDVELRCDPISGHTALYWYRQSLGQGLEFLIYFQGNSAPDKSGLPSDRFSAERTGGSVSTLTIQRTQQEDSAVYLCASSVPGAGGYGYTFGSGTRLTVV.

CDR3 sequence reads: CASSDRGTSGYTF. CDR3 sequence (DNA): TGTGCCAGCAGCGACAGGGGAACGAGTGGCTACACCTTC. The rearrangement links TRBV6-5 to TRBJ1-2; 8 nucleotides match TRBD1. This CDR3 is built from 13 residues. V trimming: 6 bases; J trimming: 7 bases; junction bases outside the gene matches: 7. From germline, CDR1 is MNHEY and CDR2 SVGAGI.

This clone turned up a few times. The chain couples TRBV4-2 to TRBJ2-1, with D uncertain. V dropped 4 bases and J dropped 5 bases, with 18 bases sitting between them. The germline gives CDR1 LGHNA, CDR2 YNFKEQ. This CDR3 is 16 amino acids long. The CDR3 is CASSPSYLADNNEQFF. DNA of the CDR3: TGTGCCAGCAGCCCGAGTTACCTCGCTGATAACAATGAGCAGTTCTTC.

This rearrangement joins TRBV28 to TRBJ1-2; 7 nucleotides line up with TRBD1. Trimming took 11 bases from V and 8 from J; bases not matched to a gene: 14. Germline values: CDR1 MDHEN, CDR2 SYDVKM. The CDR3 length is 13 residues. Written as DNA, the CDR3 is TGTGCCGCTACACCCGACAGGGCCAGGGGCTACACCTTC. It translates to CAATPDRARGYTF.

The chain's CDR3 is CASRRDWGGQETQYF. In nucleotides, the CDR3 is TGTGCCAGCAGACGGGACTGGGGTGGGCAAGAGACCCAGTACTTC. This rearrangement joins TRBV6-5 to TRBJ2-5, with D possibly matching TRBD2 (6 bases). Germline V gene lookup returns CDR1 MNHEY and CDR2 SVGAGI. Trimming removed 6 bases at V and 2 bases at J, with 16 bases between. This CDR3 spans 15 amino acids.

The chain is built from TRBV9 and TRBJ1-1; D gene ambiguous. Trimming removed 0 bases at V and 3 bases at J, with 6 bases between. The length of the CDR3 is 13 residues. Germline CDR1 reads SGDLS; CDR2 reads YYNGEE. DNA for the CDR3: TGTGCCAGCAGCGTAGTAACAGACACTGAAGCTTTCTTT. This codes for CASSVVTDTEAFF.

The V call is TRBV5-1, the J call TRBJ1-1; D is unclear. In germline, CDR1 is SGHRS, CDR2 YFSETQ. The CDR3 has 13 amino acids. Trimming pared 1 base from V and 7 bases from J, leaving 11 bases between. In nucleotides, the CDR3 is TGCGCCAGCAGCTTGAGTGACTCCCATGAAGCTTTCTTT. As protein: CASSLSDSHEAFF.

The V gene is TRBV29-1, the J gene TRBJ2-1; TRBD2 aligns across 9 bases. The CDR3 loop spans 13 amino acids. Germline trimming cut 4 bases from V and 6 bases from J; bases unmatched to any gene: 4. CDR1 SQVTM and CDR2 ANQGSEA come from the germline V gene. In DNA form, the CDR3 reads TGCAGCGTTGGGCTAGCGGGAAGCAATGAGCAGTTCTTC. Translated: CSVGLAGSNEQFF.

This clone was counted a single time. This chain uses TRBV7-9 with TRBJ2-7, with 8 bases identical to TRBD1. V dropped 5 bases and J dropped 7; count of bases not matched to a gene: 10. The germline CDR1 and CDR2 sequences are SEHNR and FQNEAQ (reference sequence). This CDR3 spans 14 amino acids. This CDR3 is CASSTDRGGLEQYF. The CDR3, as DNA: TGTGCCAGCAGCACCGACAGGGGCGGGTTAGAGCAGTACTTC.